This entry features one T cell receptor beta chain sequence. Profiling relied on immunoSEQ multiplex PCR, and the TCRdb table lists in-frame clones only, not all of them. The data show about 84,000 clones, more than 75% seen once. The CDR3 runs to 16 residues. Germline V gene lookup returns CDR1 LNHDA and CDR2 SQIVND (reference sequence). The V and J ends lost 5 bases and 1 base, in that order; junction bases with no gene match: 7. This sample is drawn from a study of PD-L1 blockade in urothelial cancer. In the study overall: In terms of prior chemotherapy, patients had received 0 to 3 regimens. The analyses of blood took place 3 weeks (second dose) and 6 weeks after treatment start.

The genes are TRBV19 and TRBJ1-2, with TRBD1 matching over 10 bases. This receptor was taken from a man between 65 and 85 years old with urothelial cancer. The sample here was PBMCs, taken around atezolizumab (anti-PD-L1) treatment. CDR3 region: CASSLGTGDNNYGYTF. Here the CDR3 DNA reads TGTGCCAGTAGTCTCGGGACAGGGGACAATAACTATGGCTACACCTTC.